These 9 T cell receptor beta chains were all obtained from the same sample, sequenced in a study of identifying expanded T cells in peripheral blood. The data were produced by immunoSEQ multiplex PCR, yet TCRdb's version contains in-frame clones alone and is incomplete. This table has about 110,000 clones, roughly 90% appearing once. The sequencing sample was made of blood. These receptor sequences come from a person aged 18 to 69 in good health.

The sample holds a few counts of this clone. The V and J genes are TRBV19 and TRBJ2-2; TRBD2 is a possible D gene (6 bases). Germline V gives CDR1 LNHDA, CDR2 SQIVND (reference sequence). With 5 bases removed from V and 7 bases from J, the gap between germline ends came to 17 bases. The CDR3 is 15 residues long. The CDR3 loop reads CASSVGLAMGGELFF. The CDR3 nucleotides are TGTGCCAGTAGTGTGGGTCTAGCGATGGGCGGGGAGCTGTTTTTT.

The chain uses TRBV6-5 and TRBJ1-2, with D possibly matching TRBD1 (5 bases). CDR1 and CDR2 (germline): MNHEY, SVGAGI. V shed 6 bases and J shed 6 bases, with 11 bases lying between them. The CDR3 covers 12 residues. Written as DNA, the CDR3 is TGTGCCAGCAGCCCCGACAGAGATGGCTACACCTTC. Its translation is CASSPDRDGYTF.

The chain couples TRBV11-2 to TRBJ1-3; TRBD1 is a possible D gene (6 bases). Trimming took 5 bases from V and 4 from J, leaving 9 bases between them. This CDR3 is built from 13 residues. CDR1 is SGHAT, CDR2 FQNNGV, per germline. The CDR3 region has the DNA TGTGCCAGCAGCACCGGACAGGGAAACACCATATATTTT. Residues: CASSTGQGNTIYF.

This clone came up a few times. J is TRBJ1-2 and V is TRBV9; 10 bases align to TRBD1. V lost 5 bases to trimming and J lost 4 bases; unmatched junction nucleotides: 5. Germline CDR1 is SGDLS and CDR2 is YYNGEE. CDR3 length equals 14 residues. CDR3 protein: CASRATGGGYGYTF. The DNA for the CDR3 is TGTGCCAGCAGAGCGACAGGGGGCGGCTATGGCTACACCTTC. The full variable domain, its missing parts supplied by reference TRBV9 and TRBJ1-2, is DSGVTQTPKHLITATGQRVTLRCSPRSGDLSVYWYQQSLDQGLQFLIQYYNGEERAKGNILERFSAQQFPDLHSELNLSSLELGDSALYFCASRATGGGYGYTFGSGTRLTVV.

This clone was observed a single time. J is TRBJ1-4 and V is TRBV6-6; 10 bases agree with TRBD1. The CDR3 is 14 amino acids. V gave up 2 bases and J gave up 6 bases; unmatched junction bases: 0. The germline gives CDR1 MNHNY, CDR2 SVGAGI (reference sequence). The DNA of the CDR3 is TGTGCCAGCAGTTACGGGACAGGGGATGAAAAACTGTTTTTT. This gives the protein CASSYGTGDEKLFF.

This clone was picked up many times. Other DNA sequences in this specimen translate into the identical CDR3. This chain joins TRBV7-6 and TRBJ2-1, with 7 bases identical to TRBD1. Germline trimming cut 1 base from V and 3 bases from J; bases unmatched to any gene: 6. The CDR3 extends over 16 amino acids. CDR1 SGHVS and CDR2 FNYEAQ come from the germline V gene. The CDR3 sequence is CASSLGEGAYYNEQFF. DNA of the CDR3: TGTGCCAGCAGCTTAGGCGAGGGGGCCTACTACAATGAGCAGTTCTTC.

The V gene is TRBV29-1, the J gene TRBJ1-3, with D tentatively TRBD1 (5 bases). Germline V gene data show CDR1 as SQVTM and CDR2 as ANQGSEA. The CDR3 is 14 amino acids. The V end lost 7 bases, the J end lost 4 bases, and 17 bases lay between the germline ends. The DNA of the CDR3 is TGCAGCGCCGGGACTGGGGCAAGGGGAAACACCATATATTTT. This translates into CSAGTGARGNTIYF.

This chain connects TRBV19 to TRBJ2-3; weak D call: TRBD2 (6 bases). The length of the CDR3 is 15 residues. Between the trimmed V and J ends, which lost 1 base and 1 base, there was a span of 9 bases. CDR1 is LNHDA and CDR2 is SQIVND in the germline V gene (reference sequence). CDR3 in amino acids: CASSIAREGTDTQYF. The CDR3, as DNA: TGTGCCAGTAGTATAGCTAGGGAGGGCACAGATACGCAGTATTTT.

CDR3 residues: CASSKAQKERNQPQHF. The CDR3 region has the DNA TGTGCCAGCAGCAAAGCGCAGAAAGAACGTAATCAGCCCCAGCATTTT. The rearrangement links TRBV21-1 to TRBJ1-5; the table gives TRBD1 as D, unverified against the DNA. TRBV21-1 is flagged as a pseudogene. The CDR3 is made up of 16 amino acids.